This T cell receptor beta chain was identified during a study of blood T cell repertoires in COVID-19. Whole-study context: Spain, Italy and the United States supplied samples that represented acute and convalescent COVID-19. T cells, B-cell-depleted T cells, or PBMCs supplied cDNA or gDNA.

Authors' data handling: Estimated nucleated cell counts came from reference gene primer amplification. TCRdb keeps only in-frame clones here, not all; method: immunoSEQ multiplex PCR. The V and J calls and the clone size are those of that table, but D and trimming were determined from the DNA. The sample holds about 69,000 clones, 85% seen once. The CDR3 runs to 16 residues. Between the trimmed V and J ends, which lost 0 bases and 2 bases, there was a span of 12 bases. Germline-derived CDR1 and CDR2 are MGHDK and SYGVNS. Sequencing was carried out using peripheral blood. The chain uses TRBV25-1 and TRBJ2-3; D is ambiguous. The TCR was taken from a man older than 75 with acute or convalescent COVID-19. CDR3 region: CASSEYYAGNTDTQYF. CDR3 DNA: TGTGCCAGCAGTGAATATTACGCAGGAAACACAGATACGCAGTATTTT.